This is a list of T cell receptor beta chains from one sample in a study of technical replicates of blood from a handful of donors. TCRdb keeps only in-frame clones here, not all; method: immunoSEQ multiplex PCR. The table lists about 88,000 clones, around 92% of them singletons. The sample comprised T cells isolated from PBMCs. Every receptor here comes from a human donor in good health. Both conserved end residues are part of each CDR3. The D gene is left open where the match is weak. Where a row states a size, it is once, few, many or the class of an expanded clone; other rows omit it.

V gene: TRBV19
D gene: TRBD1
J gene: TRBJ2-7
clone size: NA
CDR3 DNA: TGTGCCAGTAGTCCCGGGGACAGGTCGAAGGTCTCTTTC
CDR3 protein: CASSPGDRSKVSF

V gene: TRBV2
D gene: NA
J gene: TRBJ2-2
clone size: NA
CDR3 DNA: TGTGCCAGCATGAGGACGGGTGGAGCGGGTCGGGTCACCGGGGAGCTGTTTTTT
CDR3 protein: CASMRTGGAGRVTGELFF

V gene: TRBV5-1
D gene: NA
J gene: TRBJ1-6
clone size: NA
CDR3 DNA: TGCGCCAGCAGCTTGATGGGGGGGCGGGATAATTCACCCCTCCACTTT
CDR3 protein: CASSLMGGRDNSPLHF

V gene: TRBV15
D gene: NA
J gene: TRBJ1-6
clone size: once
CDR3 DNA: TGTGCCACCAGCAGAACGTGGGACATGCATTCACCCCTCCACTTT
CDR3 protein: CATSRTWDMHSPLHF

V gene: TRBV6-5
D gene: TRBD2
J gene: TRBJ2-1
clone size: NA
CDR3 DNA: TGTGCCAGCAGTACTCCTAGCGGACCCTACAATGAGCAGTTCTTC
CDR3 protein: CASSTPSGPYNEQFF

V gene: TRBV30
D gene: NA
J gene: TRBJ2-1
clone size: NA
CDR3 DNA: TGTGCCTGGATATCAAGGAGGGCCAGCTATGAGCAGTTCTTC
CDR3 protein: CAWISRRASYEQFF

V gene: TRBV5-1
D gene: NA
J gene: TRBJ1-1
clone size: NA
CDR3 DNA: TGCGCCAGCAGCTTGGAGGACAGCCACACTGAAGCTTTCTTT
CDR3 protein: CASSLEDSHTEAFF

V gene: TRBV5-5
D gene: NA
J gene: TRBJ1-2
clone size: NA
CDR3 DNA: TGTGCCAGCAGCTTGCAGGGTACGGTCTACACCTTC
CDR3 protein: CASSLQGTVYTF

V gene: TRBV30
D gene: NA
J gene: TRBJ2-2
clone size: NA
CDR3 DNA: TGTGCCGGGCAGTCCTCCACCAACACCGGGGAGCTGTTTTTT
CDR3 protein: CAGQSSTNTGELFF

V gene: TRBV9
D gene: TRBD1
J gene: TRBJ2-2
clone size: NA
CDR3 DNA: TGTGCCAGCAGCGAAACAGGGGCCGGGGAGCTGTTTTTT
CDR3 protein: CASSETGAGELFF

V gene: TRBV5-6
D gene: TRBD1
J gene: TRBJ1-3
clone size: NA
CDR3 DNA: TGTGCCAGCAGCTTGATCGACAGGGACCGACATGGTGGAAACACCATATATTTT
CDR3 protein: CASSLIDRDRHGGNTIYF

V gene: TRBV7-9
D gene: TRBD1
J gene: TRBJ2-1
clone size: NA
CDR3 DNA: TGTGCCAGCAGCCCCCCCGCCGGGACAGGGTTATATGAGCAGTTCTTC
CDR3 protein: CASSPPAGTGLYEQFF

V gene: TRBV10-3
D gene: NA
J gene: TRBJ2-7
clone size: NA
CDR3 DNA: TGTGCCATCAGTGAAACTAGACTCGAGCAGTACTTC
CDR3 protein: CAISETRLEQYF

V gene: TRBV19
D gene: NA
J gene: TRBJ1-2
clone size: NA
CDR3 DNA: TGTGCCAGTAGTATAAGGGGCCACTATGGCTACACCTTC
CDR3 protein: CASSIRGHYGYTF

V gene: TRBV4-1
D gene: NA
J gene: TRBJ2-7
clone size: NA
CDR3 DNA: TGCGCCAGCAGCTACCAGGGACCGGGGGACGAGCAGTACTTC
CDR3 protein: CASSYQGPGDEQYF

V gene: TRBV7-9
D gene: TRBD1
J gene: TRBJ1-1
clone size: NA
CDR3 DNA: TGTGCCAGCAGTTCGAGACAGGGTCGGGCTGAAGCTTTCTTT
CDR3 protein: CASSSRQGRAEAFF

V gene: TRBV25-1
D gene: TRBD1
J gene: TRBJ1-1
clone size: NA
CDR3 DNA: TGTGCCAGCAGTCACGCCGGGACAGGGGGCACTGAAGCTTTCTTT
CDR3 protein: CASSHAGTGGTEAFF

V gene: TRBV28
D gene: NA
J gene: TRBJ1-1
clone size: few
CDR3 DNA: TGTGCCAGCATCCGCCGGGGTGTACGCGCTTTCTTT
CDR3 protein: CASIRRGVRAFF

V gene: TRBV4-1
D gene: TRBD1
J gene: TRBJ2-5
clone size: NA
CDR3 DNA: TGCGCCAGCAGCCCTGGTGGGGGTACAGGGGACCCTACAACGTACCAAGAGACCCAGTACTTC
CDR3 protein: CASSPGGGTGDPTTYQETQYF

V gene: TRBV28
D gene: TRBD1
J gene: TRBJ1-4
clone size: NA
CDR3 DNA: TGTGCCAGCATACGACAGGGGGCCCTTGAAAAACTGTTTTTT
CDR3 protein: CASIRQGALEKLFF

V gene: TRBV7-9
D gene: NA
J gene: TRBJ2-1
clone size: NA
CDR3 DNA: TGTGCCAGCAGCTCCAGACAGTCCAATGAGCAGTTCTTC
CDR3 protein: CASSSRQSNEQFF

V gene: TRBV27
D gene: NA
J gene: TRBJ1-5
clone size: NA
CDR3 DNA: TGTGCCAGCAGTTTATCGAGTGGGGAGCAGCCCCAGCATTTT
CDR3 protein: CASSLSSGEQPQHF

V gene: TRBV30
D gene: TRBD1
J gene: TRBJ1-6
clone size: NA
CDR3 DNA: TGTGCCTGGAGACAGGGGACCTTTTATAATTCACCCCTCCACTTT
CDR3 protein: CAWRQGTFYNSPLHF

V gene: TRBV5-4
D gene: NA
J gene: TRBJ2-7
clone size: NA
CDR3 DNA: TGTGCCAGCAGTTTGGACAGAATCCGCTCCTACGAGCAGTACTTC
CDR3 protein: CASSLDRIRSYEQYF

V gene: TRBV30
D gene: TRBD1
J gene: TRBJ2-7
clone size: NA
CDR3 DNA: TGTGCCTGGAGAAAGACAGGGATCTACGAGCAGTACTTC
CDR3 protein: CAWRKTGIYEQYF